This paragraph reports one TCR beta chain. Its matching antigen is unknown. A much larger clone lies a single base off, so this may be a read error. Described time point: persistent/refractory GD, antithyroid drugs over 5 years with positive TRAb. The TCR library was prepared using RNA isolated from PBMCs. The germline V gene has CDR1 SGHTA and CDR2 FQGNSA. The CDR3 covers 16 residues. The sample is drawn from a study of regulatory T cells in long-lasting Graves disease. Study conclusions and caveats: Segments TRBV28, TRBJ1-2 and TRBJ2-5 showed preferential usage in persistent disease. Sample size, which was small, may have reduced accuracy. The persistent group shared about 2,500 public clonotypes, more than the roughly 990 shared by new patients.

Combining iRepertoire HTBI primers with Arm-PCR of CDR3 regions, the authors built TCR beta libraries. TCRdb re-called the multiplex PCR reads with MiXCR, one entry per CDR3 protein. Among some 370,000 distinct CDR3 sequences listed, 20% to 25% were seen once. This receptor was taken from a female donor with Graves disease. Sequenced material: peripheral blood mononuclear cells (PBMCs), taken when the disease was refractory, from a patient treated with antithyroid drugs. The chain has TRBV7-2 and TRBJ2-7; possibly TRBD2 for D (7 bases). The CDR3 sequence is CASSSFLGGGAYEQCF. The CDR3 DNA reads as TGTGCCAGCAGCTCCTTTCTAGGGGGAGGGGCCTACGAGCAGTGCTTC. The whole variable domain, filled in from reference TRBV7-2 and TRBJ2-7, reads GAGVSQSPSNKVTEKGKDVELRCDPISGHTALYWYRQSLGQGLEFLIYFQGNSAPDKSGLPSDRFSAERTGGSVSTLTIQRTQQEDSAVYLCASSSFLGGGAYEQCFGPGTRLTVT.